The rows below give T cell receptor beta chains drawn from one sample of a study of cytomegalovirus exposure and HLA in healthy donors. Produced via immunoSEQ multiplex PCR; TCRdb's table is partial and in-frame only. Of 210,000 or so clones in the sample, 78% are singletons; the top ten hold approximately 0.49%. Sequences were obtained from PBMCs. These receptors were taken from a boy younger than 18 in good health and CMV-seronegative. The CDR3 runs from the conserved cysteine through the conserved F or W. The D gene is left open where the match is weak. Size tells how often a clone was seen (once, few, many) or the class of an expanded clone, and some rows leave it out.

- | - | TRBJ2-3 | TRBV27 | TGTGCCAGCAGTTTAGCCCAATGGAGCGGTAGCACAGATACGCAGTATTTT | CASSLAQWSGSTDTQYF
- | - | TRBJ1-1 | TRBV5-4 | TGTGCCAGCAGCTTGGCCGAGGCAGGGTTGAACACTGAAGCTTTCTTT | CASSLAEAGLNTEAFF
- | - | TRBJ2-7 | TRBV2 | TGTGCCAGCACGCAAGTAAACGGGACTGGAAGATACGAGCAGTACTTC | CASTQVNGTGRYEQYF
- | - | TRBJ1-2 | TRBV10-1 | TGCGCCAGCAACCTCTGTCAGGGGTGGATTCGCTATGGCTACACCTTC | CASNLCQGWIRYGYTF
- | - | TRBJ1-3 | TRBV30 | TGTGCCTGGACCGCGGGAAACTCTGGAAACACCATATATTTT | CAWTAGNSGNTIYF
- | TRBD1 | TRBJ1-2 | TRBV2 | TGTGCCAGCAGTAATGTGCCGGGACAGGGGGCCTACACCTTC | CASSNVPGQGAYTF
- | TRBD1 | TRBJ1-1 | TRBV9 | TGTGCCAGCAGCGTAGCAGGGGGCCGAAACACTGAAGCTTTCTTT | CASSVAGGRNTEAFF
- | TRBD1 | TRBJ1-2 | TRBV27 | TGTGCCAGCAGTCCGTACCACTACAGGGGGTTAGCCGGCTACACCTTC | CASSPYHYRGLAGYTF
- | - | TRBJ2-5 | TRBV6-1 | TGTGCCAGCAGTGAGGTCAGCCAAGAGACCCAGTACTTC | CASSEVSQETQYF
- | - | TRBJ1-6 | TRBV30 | TGTGCCTGGAGTGTAGGGGCGATCAATTCACCCCTCCACTTT | CAWSVGAINSPLHF
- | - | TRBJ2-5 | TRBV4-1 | TGCGCCAGCAGCCGGAGCGCGGGACGCTTGGAGACCCAGTACTTC | CASSRSAGRLETQYF
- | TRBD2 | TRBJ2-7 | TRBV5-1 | TGCGCCAGCAGACCCGGACTAGCGGAGATCTACGAGCAGTACTTC | CASRPGLAEIYEQYF
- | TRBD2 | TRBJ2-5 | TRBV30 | TGTGCCTGGAACGGTCTGGTAGCGGGAGGAGAGACCCAGTACTTC | CAWNGLVAGGETQYF
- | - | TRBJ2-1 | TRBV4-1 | TGCGCCAGCAGCCCAGTAACGAGCGGTATCTCCTACAATGAGCAGTTCTTC | CASSPVTSGISYNEQFF
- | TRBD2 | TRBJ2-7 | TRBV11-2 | TGTGCCAGCAGCTTAGCGGGAGGGGGCTACGAGCAGTACTTC | CASSLAGGGYEQYF
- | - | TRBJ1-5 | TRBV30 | TGTGCCTGGAGGGGAGGCCCCAATCAGCCCCAGCATTTT | CAWRGGPNQPQHF
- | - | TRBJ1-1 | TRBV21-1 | TGTGCCAGCAGCAATGCCGGGCCAGGGGGCAAAGAAGCTTTCTTT | CASSNAGPGGKEAFF
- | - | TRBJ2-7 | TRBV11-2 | TGTGCCAGCAGCTTAGTGGCCAGGGCTATCGAGCAGTACTTC | CASSLVARAIEQYF
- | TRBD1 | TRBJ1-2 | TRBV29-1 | TGCAGCGTTGAATGGACAGGGGGATCAACCTTAGCTAACTATGGCTACACCTTC | CSVEWTGGSTLANYGYTF
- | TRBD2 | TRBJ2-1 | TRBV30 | TGTGCCTGGAGGCCTCCCGGGACTAGGCAGTTCTTC | CAWRPPGTRQFF
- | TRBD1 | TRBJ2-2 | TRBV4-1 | TGCGCCAGCAGCCTGGAGGCCGGACAGGGGTTCACCGGGGAGCTGTTTTTT | CASSLEAGQGFTGELFF
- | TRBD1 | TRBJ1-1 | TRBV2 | TGTGCCAGCTCGACAGGGGTGAACACTGAAGCTTTCTTT | CASSTGVNTEAFF
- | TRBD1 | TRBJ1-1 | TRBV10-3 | TGTGCCATCAGTCAACAGGGGAGTGAAGCTTTCTTT | CAISQQGSEAFF
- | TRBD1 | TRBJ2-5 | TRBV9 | TGTGCCAGCAGCGTAGGGACAGGGAGTATTGAGACCCAGTACTTC | CASSVGTGSIETQYF
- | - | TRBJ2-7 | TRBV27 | TGTGCCAGCAGTTTTGCGGGTACCTACGAGCAGTACTTC | CASSFAGTYEQYF
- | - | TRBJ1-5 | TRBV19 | TGTGCCAGTAAGCCCGCTGGTCCGGGGCCCCAGCATTTT | CASKPAGPGPQHF
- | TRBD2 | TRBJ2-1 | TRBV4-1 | TGCGCCAGCAGCCAGGTGTTAGCGGGCCCCTACAATGAGCAGTTCTTC | CASSQVLAGPYNEQFF
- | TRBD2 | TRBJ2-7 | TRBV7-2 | TGTGCCAGCAGCTCGGGACTAGTCCCCTACGAGCAGTACTTC | CASSSGLVPYEQYF
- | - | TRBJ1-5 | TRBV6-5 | TGTGCCAGCGGGAGGAATCAGCCCCAGCATTTT | CASGRNQPQHF
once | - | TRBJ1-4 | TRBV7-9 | TGTGCCAGCAGCCAAATGGGGGGGAATGAAAAACTGTTTTTT | CASSQMGGNEKLFF
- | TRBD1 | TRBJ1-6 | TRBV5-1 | TGCGCCAGCAGCTTGGCCGGGACAGCTTGGGGCTCCTATAATTCACCCCTCCACTTT | CASSLAGTAWGSYNSPLHF
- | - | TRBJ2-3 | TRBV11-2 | TGTGCCAGCAGCCCCCAGGGGAAGGGGACAGATACGCAGTATTTT | CASSPQGKGTDTQYF
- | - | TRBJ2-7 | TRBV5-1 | TGCGCCAGCAGCCTAGGGGCTGGAGGGACCTCCTACGAGCAGTACTTC | CASSLGAGGTSYEQYF
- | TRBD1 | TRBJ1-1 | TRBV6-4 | TGTGCCAGCAGTGACTCGACAGGGGGAAGGGGGAAAGGTGAAGCTTTCTTT | CASSDSTGGRGKGEAFF
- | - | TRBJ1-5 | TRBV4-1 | TGCGCCAGCAGCCAAGCGGCAGGGCATAGCAATCAGCCCCAGCATTTT | CASSQAAGHSNQPQHF
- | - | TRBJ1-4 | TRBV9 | TGTGCCAGCAGCCCCCCGGGCCCCGGGGGAGATGAAAAACTGTTTTTT | CASSPPGPGGDEKLFF
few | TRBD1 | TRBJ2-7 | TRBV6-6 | TGTGCCAGCAGAACCTTCCCGGGGGGACAGGGTTACGAGCAGTACTTC | CASRTFPGGQGYEQYF
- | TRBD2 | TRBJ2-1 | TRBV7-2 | TGTGCCAGCAGCTTAGTTGGGATCGGGGCTAGCGGAAACAATGAGCAGTTCTTC | CASSLVGIGASGNNEQFF
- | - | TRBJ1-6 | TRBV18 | TGTGCCAGCTCACCGGTAAGGACAGCCAATTCACCCCTCCACTTT | CASSPVRTANSPLHF
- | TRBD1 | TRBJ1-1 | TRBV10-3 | TGTGCCATCAGCTCACAGGGGAAAGGCACTGAAGCTTTCTTT | CAISSQGKGTEAFF
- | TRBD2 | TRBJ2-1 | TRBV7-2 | TGTGCCAGCAGCTTAGAGCTGGCTAGCGGGACCCACAATGAGCAGTTCTTC | CASSLELASGTHNEQFF
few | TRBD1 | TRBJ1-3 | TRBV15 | TGTGCCACCAGCGGACAGGGGTACTCTGGAAACACCATATATTTT | CATSGQGYSGNTIYF
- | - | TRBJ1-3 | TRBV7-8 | TGTGCCAGCAGCTTTTGGCCACCAGACTCTGGAAACACCATATATTTT | CASSFWPPDSGNTIYF
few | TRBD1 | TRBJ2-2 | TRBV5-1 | TGCGCCAGCACCATACTCAGGACAGGCCCAGGTACCGGGGAGCTGTTTTTT | CASTILRTGPGTGELFF
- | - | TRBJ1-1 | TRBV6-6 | TGTGCCAGCAGTACGGGTGGTCCGAACACTGAAGCTTTCTTT | CASSTGGPNTEAFF
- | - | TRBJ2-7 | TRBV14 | TGTGCCAGCAGCCAAGGGGGCGCAGGAGCCAAGCAGTACTTC | CASSQGGAGAKQYF
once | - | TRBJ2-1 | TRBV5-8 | TGTGCCAGCAGCTCTGAGGCGACAGTGGGTGAGCAGTTCTTC | CASSSEATVGEQFF
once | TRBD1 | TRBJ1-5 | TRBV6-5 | TGTGCCAGCAGTTTACGACAGGGACCTCAGCCCCAGCATTTT | CASSLRQGPQPQHF
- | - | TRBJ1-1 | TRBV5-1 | TGCGCCAGCAGCTTATGGTCGGGAGGGTCGAACACTGAAGCTTTCTTT | CASSLWSGGSNTEAFF
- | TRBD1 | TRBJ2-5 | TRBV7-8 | TGTGCCAGCAGCTCGACAGGGGGTTTGGGGGAGACCCAGTACTTC | CASSSTGGLGETQYF
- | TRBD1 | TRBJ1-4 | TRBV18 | TGTGCCAGCTCACCAGGGACAGGGGGCGGTGAAAAACTGTTTTTT | CASSPGTGGGEKLFF
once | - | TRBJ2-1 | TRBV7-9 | TGTGCCAGCGGCTTAGTGTGGGAGTCGCACAATGAGCAGTTCTTC | CASGLVWESHNEQFF